A selection of T cell receptor beta chains follows, all from one sample in a study of blood T cell repertoires in COVID-19. Here immunoSEQ multiplex PCR was the method, and the copy in TCRdb shows in-frame clones only, minus some. The sample holds more than 150,000 clones, 86% seen once. The sample consisted of peripheral blood. The receptors come from a man aged 65-85 years with active or convalescent COVID-19. The CDR3 runs from the conserved cysteine through the conserved F or W. D genes are given only for firm matches. Clone size is given for some rows only: seen once, a few or many times, or a class if the clone is expanded.

size: few; D: TRBD1; V: TRBV7-2; J: TRBJ1-6; CDR3: CASSLEGGLYSPLHF; DNA: TGTGCCAGCAGCTTAGAAGGGGGCCTGTATTCACCCCTCCACTTT
size: NA; D: TRBD1; V: TRBV4-3; J: TRBJ1-4; CDR3: CASSQGAGTGKLFF; DNA: TGCGCCAGCAGCCAAGGTGCAGGGACAGGAAAACTGTTTTTT
size: NA; D: NA; V: TRBV5-4; J: TRBJ2-4; CDR3: CASSLNPEPKNIQYF; DNA: TGTGCCAGCAGCTTGAACCCTGAGCCCAAAAACATTCAGTACTTC
size: NA; D: NA; V: TRBV6-5; J: TRBJ2-5; CDR3: CASSYGPYGLQETQYF; DNA: TGTGCCAGCAGTTACGGGCCATACGGACTCCAAGAGACCCAGTACTTC
size: NA; D: NA; V: TRBV10-3; J: TRBJ2-7; CDR3: CAISESGAQYF; DNA: TGTGCCATCAGTGAGTCGGGGGCGCAGTACTTC
size: once; D: NA; V: TRBV7-6; J: TRBJ1-5; CDR3: CASSLVGGLNQPQHF; DNA: TGTGCCAGCAGCTTAGTAGGGGGTCTCAATCAGCCCCAGCATTTT
size: NA; D: TRBD1; V: TRBV6-2/TRBV6-3; J: TRBJ2-7; CDR3: CASSYSKSQQGAYEQYF; DNA: TGTGCCAGCAGTTACTCGAAAAGTCAACAGGGGGCTTACGAGCAGTACTTC
size: NA; D: TRBD2; V: TRBV28; J: TRBJ2-1; CDR3: CASWTSGRVYNEQFF; DNA: TGTGCCAGCTGGACTAGCGGGAGAGTATACAATGAGCAGTTCTTC
size: NA; D: NA; V: TRBV19; J: TRBJ1-4; CDR3: CASSGNRDGTNEKLFF; DNA: TGTGCCAGTAGTGGGAACAGGGATGGAACTAATGAAAAACTGTTTTTT
size: NA; D: NA; V: TRBV2; J: TRBJ1-2; CDR3: CASSFAGVDYGYTF; DNA: TGTGCCAGCAGTTTCGCAGGGGTGGACTATGGCTACACCTTC
size: once; D: NA; V: TRBV30; J: TRBJ1-5; CDR3: CAWSLQYNQPQHF; DNA: TGTGCCTGGAGTTTGCAGTACAATCAGCCCCAGCATTTT
size: NA; D: TRBD1; V: TRBV19; J: TRBJ2-5; CDR3: CASSGRGRGYQETQYF; DNA: TGTGCCAGTAGTGGGCGTGGCAGGGGGTACCAAGAGACCCAGTACTTC
size: once; D: NA; V: TRBV3-1/TRBV3-2; J: TRBJ2-5; CDR3: CASSQQTEQTQYF; DNA: TGTGCCAGCAGCCAACAGACAGAACAGACCCAGTACTTC
size: NA; D: NA; V: TRBV4-3; J: TRBJ2-7; CDR3: CASSQARTVGEQYF; DNA: TGCGCCAGCAGCCAAGCACGGACAGTCGGCGAGCAGTACTTC
size: NA; D: NA; V: TRBV6-5; J: TRBJ2-2; CDR3: CASTPGGSRAGELFF; DNA: TGTGCCAGCACCCCTGGGGGGAGTAGGGCCGGGGAGCTGTTTTTT
size: NA; D: TRBD1; V: TRBV6-2/TRBV6-3; J: TRBJ1-2; CDR3: CASSYSEGQGRSNYGYTF; DNA: TGTGCCAGCAGTTACTCGGAGGGACAGGGAAGGTCTAACTATGGCTACACCTTC
size: few; D: TRBD2; V: TRBV7-2; J: TRBJ2-2; CDR3: CASSLLFLAGGNTGELFF; DNA: TGTGCCAGCAGCTTACTATTTCTAGCGGGCGGGAACACCGGGGAGCTGTTTTTT